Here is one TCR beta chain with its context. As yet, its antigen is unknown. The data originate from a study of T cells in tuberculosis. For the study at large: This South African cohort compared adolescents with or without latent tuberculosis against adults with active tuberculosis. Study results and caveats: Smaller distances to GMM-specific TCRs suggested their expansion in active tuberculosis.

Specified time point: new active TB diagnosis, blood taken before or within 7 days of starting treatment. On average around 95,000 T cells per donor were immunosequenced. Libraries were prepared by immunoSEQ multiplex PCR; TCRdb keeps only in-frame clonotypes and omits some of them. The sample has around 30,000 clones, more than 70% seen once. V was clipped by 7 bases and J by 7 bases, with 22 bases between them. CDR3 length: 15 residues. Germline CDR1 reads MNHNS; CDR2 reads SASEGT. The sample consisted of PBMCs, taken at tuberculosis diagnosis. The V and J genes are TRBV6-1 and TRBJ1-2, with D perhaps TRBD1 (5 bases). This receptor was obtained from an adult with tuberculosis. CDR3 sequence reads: CASTQGRGGRVGYTF. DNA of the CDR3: TGTGCCAGCACCCAAGGGAGGGGCGGACGCGTTGGCTACACCTTC.